The T cell receptor beta chain described here comes from a study of post-analysis software for immune sequencing data. Unique molecular identifiers were present in the TCR beta cDNA libraries. TCRdb called the PCR reads again in MiXCR, with one record for every CDR3 protein. The sample records about 380,000 distinct CDR3 sequences, less than 40% being singletons. Regarding the study as a whole: Patients had higher frequencies than controls of five TRBV segments, including TRBV5-6, TRBV5-1 and TRBV20-1. The normalized Chao1 diversity of multiple sclerosis patients was significantly lower than that of controls.

The CDR3 runs 19 residues. The germline gives CDR1 MDHEN, CDR2 SYDVKM. As regards this clonotype: Its antigen is still unknown. An end of the junction does not agree with germline; a read error may underlie this.

J is TRBJ2-3 and V is TRBV28; D ambiguous. Sequences were obtained from blood. This TCR derives from a girl under 18 with multiple sclerosis. CDR3 DNA sequence: TGTGCTAGCAGTTTGTTATCTTTCGGCCGAATCATCCCCACAGATACGCAGTATTTT. Translating gives CASSLLSFGRIIPTDTQYF.